This T cell receptor (beta chain) was obtained from a study of CD8+CD57+ T cells in acquired aplastic anemia. Study background: Sorted CD4+ plus CD8+ cells gave DNA averaging about 3.2 ug.

With 6 bases clipped from V and 0 bases from J, the junction kept 7 bases outside the gene matches. CDR3 length: 16 residues. Germline lookup yields CDR1 MNHNS and CDR2 SASEGT. Genomic DNA served as template for TCR beta VDJ and CDR3 profiling. One entry per CDR3 protein, called by TCRdb with MiXCR from the reads. This table holds about 180,000 distinct CDR3 sequences, approximately 45% found once. The origin of this receptor is a human donor in good health. The V and J genes are TRBV6-1 and TRBJ2-1, with TRBD1 identical over 8 bases. The sequenced sample consisted of sorted CD4+, CD8+, or CD8+CD57+ T cells (not recorded which) from PBMCs. DNA for the CDR3: TGTGCCAGCAGGAAACAGGGGGAGAGCTCCTACAATGAGCAGTTCTTC. It codes for CASRKQGESSYNEQFF.